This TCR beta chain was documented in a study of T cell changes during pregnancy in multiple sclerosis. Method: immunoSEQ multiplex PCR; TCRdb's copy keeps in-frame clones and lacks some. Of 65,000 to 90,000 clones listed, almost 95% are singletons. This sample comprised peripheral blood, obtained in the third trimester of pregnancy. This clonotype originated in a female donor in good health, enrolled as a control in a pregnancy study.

CDR3 sequence: CASTIGAGGTDTQYF. The DNA for the CDR3 is TGTGCCAGCACGATCGGGGCAGGGGGCACAGATACGCAGTATTTT. The rearrangement links TRBV6-5 to TRBJ2-3; D might be TRBD1 (6 bases). The CDR3 is 15 amino acids. The V end was cut by 7 bases, the J end by 1 base, with 15 bases between. CDR1 is MNHEY, CDR2 SVGAGI, per germline.